One sample yielded the 16 T cell receptor beta chains listed below, sequenced in a study of T cell responses to AZD1222 COVID-19 vaccine. Profiling relied on immunoSEQ multiplex PCR, and the TCRdb table lists in-frame clones only, not all of them. The table records around 120,000 clones, about 92% of them present only once. The specimen was peripheral blood, collected on day 0 of AZD1222 vaccination. The receptors come from an adult in good health.

The genes are TRBV30 and TRBJ1-1; D call uncertain. Germline CDR1 GTSNPN, CDR2 SVGIG (reference sequence). This CDR3 region has 13 residues. V shed 8 bases and J shed 1 base, with 14 bases lying between them. In DNA form, the CDR3 reads TGTGCCAGCGCGGACGGTAGGAACACTGAAGCTTTCTTT. Protein sequence: CASADGRNTEAFF. The variable domain in full, completed from reference TRBV30 and TRBJ1-1, reads SQTIHQWPATLVQPVGSPLSLECTVEGTSNPNLYWYRQAAGRGLQLLFYSVGIGQISSEVPQNLSASRPQDRQFILSSKKLLLSDSGFYLCASADGRNTEAFFGQGTRLTVV.

CDR3 region: CASSSTTGELFF. The CDR3 nucleotides read TGTGCCAGTAGTTCGACGACCGGGGAGCTGTTTTTT. The chain carries TRBV19 and TRBJ2-2, with D uncertain. Germline assignment: CDR1 LNHDA and CDR2 SQIVND (reference sequence). V was pared by 5 bases and J by 5 bases, with 6 bases between. The CDR3 covers 12 residues.

The chain is built from TRBV28 and TRBJ1-2, with unresolved D. Per the germline V gene, CDR1 is MDHEN and CDR2 is SYDVKM. The V gene lost 6 bases and the J gene lost 0 bases, with 14 bases spanning the gap. The CDR3 sequence is 15 residues long. The CDR3 is CASSPPMGTNYGYTF. The CDR3 coding sequence is TGTGCCAGCAGCCCCCCTATGGGTACTAACTATGGCTACACCTTC.

The rearrangement uses TRBV5-1 and TRBJ1-4; no clear D gene. V was shortened by 0 bases and J by 1 base, with 7 bases between the two germline ends. Per the germline V gene, CDR1 is SGHRS and CDR2 is YFSETQ. This CDR3 contains 15 residues. CDR3: CASSLGVGTNEKLFF. In DNA, the CDR3 is TGCGCCAGCAGCTTGGGTGTGGGAACTAATGAAAAACTGTTTTTT.

This rearrangement joins TRBV5-4 to TRBJ1-1; 10 bases align to TRBD1. This CDR3 comprises 17 residues. In germline, CDR1 is SGHNT, CDR2 YYREEE (reference sequence). The V and J ends lost 3 bases and 3 bases, in that order; junction bases with no gene match: 11. CDR3: CASSSSPGTGADTEAFF. CDR3 in DNA: TGTGCCAGCAGCTCCAGTCCCGGGACAGGGGCGGACACTGAAGCTTTCTTT. Looking up the rest from reference TRBV5-4 and TRBJ1-1 gives the full variable domain: ETGVTQSPTHLIKTRGQQVTLRCSSQSGHNTVSWYQQALGQGPQFIFQYYREEENGRGNFPPRFSGLQFPNYSSELNVNALELDDSALYLCASSSSPGTGADTEAFFGQGTRLTVV.

The V and J genes are TRBV4-3 and TRBJ2-7; tentatively, D is TRBD1 (5 bases). Trimming pared 0 bases from V and 6 bases from J, leaving 15 bases between. The germline V gene encodes CDR1 LGHNA and CDR2 YSLEER. The CDR3 is 15 amino acids. CDR3 loop: CASSQEVSVRGEQYF. The DNA for the CDR3 is TGCGCCAGCAGCCAAGAAGTATCGGTTAGGGGCGAGCAGTACTTC.

The rearrangement joins TRBV7-2 to TRBJ2-3, with 10 bases identical to TRBD2. The CDR3 runs 18 residues. Germline V gives CDR1 SGHTA, CDR2 FQGNSA. The V gene end was trimmed by 1 base and the J gene end by 1 base; junction bases not matched to a gene: 8. CDR3 nucleotides: TGTGCCAGCAGCTTAGTAAGTTTAGCGGGAGGTGGCACAGATACGCAGTATTTT. It specifies CASSLVSLAGGGTDTQYF. Full variable domain (missing parts from reference TRBV7-2 and TRBJ2-3): GAGVSQSPSNKVTEKGKDVELRCDPISGHTALYWYRQSLGQGLEFLIYFQGNSAPDKSGLPSDRFSAERTGGSVSTLTIQRTQQEDSAVYLCASSLVSLAGGGTDTQYFGPGTRLTVL.

CDR3 coding DNA: TGTGCCAGCAGCCCCCGCGGGGGGCGAGGGGGCTACACCTTC. This translates into CASSPRGGRGGYTF. This chain links TRBV3-1 (or the pseudogene TRBV3-2) with TRBJ1-2; perhaps TRBD1 as D (6 bases). The CDR3 contains 14 residues. Trimming took off 4 bases at V and 8 bases at J, with 17 bases between the two ends. Germline V gene lookup returns CDR1 LGHDT and CDR2 YNNKEL (reference sequence).

This clone was seen once. The chain combines TRBV19 with TRBJ2-3; D might be TRBD2 (6 bases). Germline CDR1 and CDR2: LNHDA and SQIVND (reference sequence). The CDR3 totals 14 residues. V gave up 7 bases and J gave up 6 bases, with 17 bases separating them. CDR3 loop: CASNQEGLGDTQYF. The CDR3 nucleotides are TGTGCCAGTAATCAGGAGGGATTAGGGGATACGCAGTATTTT.

The CDR3 DNA is TGTGCCAGCAGTTACGGGGGAGGGGGAAACATTCAGTACTTC. It translates to CASSYGGGGNIQYF. This rearrangement joins TRBV6-5 to TRBJ2-4; D may be TRBD2 (7 bases). Germline loops: CDR1 MNHEY, CDR2 SVGAGI. This CDR3 has 14 residues. The V end was cut by 2 bases, the J end by 6 bases, with 11 bases between.

The chain recombines TRBV5-1 with TRBJ1-4; TRBD1 agrees at 9 bases. Germline CDR1 and CDR2: SGHRS and YFSETQ. J lost 7 bases, V lost 4 bases, and 5 bases had no gene match. The CDR3 length is 14 residues. The CDR3 protein is CASSDDRGSEKLFF. The CDR3 bases are TGCGCCAGCAGCGACGACAGGGGGAGTGAAAAACTGTTTTTT.

This rearrangement joins TRBV11-1 to TRBJ2-4; the D gene could be TRBD1 or TRBD2 (5 bases each). V was clipped by 0 bases and J by 0 bases, with 12 bases between them. Germline V gene data show CDR1 as SGHAT and CDR2 as FQDESV (reference sequence). The CDR3 has 17 residues. The CDR3 protein is CASSLARAGLAKNIQYF. The CDR3 DNA sequence: TGTGCCAGCAGCTTAGCGAGGGCAGGGTTAGCCAAAAACATTCAGTACTTC.

This rearrangement joins TRBV7-9 to TRBJ1-1; weak D call: TRBD1 (6 bases). V dropped 5 bases and J dropped 2 bases, with 12 bases sitting between them. This CDR3 is built from 14 residues. Looked up from germline, CDR1 is SEHNR and CDR2 is FQNEAQ (reference sequence). The CDR3 reads CASSPGAFNTEAFF. The CDR3 nucleotides read TGTGCCAGCAGCCCAGGGGCCTTTAACACTGAAGCTTTCTTT.

The chain combines TRBV7-2 with TRBJ2-7; the match to TRBD2 covers 8 bases. This CDR3 comprises 15 residues. The J segment lost 0 bases and the V segment lost 5 bases, leaving 6 bases of the junction unmatched. The germline gives CDR1 SGHTA, CDR2 FQGNSA. This CDR3 is CASSTLLAASYEQYF. The CDR3 DNA reads TGTGCCAGCAGCACCTTACTAGCGGCCTCCTACGAGCAGTACTTC.

The V gene is TRBV7-8, the J gene TRBJ1-1; unclear D gene. Between the trimmed V and J ends, which lost 0 bases and 2 bases, there was a span of 4 bases. The CDR3 has 13 amino acids. CDR1 is SGHVS, CDR2 FQNEAQ, per germline. CDR3 DNA: TGTGCCAGCAGCTTAGCGCGTAACACTGAAGCTTTCTTT. Translation gives CASSLARNTEAFF. Supplemented by reference TRBV7-8 and TRBJ1-1, the full variable domain reads GAGVSQSPRYKVAKRGQDVALRCDPISGHVSLFWYQQALGQGPEFLTYFQNEAQLDKSGLPSDRFFAERPEGSVSTLKIQRTQQEDSAVYLCASSLARNTEAFFGQGTRLTVV.

This clone appeared once. The V gene is TRBV6-5, the J gene TRBJ2-7, with 11 nucleotides matching TRBD2. The CDR3 runs 15 residues. Germline lookup yields CDR1 MNHEY and CDR2 SVGAGI. The ends lost 4 bases at V and 3 bases at J; junction bases unmatched: 5. The CDR3 spells CASSLTSGSFYEQYF. The CDR3 region has the DNA TGTGCCAGCAGTTTAACTAGCGGGAGTTTCTACGAGCAGTACTTC.